This T cell receptor beta chain was found in a study of T cell responses to AZD1222 COVID-19 vaccine. Method: immunoSEQ multiplex PCR; TCRdb's copy keeps in-frame clones and lacks some. The sample has about 99,000 clones, 93% seen once. Study-wide findings and caveats: Most donors were white British and more were female, and clonal diversity was possibly underestimated.

A word on this clone: Its antigen remains unknown.

This CDR3 comprises 13 residues. Germline V gives CDR1 SGHTA, CDR2 FQGNSA. The V end lost 5 bases, the J end lost 13 bases, and 17 bases lay between the germline ends. The chain couples TRBV7-2 to TRBJ1-4; possible D gene TRBD1, 5 bases. The TCR was taken from an adult in good health. Here the sequenced sample was peripheral blood, taken on day 0 of AZD1222 vaccination. DNA for the CDR3: TGTGCCAGCAGCGGAGTCGTTGGGGCTGGACTGTTTTTT. Translating it yields CASSGVVGAGLFF.